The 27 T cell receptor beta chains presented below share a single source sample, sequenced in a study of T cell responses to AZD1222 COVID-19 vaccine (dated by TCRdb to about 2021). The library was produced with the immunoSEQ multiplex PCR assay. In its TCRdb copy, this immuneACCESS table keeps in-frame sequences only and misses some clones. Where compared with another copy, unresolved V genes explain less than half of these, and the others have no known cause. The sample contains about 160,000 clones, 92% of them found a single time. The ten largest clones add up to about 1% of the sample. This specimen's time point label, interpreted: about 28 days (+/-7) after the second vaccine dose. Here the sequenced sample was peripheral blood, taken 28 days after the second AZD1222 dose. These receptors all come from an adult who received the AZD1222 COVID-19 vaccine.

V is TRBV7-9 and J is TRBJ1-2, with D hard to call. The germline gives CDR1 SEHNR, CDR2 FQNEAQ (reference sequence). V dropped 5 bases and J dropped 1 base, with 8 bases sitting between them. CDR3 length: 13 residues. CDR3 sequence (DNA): TGTGCCAGCAGCCGAACAGATAACTATGGCTACACCTTC. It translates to CASSRTDNYGYTF.

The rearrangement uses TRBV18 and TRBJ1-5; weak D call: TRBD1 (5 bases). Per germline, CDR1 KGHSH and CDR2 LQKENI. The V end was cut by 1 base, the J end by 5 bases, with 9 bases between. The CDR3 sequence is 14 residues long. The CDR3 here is CASSPRGADQPQHF. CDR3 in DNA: TGTGCCAGCTCACCACGCGGGGCCGATCAGCCCCAGCATTTT.

CDR3 in DNA: TGTGCCAGCAGGGAGCGGGGAAGCACAGATACGCAGTATTTT. As protein: CASRERGSTDTQYF. V and J are TRBV13 and TRBJ2-3; 7 bases align to TRBD2. The CDR3 has 14 amino acids. Trimming removed 6 bases from V and 0 bases from J; junction bases left unmatched: 3. CDR1 is PRHDT, CDR2 FYEKMQ, per germline (reference sequence).

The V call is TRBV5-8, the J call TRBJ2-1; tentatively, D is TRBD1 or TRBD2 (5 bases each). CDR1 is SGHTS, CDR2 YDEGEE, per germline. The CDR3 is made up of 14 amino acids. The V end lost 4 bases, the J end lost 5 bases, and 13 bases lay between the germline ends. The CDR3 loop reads CASSPGLGDNEQFF. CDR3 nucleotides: TGTGCCAGCAGCCCAGGGCTGGGAGACAATGAGCAGTTCTTC.

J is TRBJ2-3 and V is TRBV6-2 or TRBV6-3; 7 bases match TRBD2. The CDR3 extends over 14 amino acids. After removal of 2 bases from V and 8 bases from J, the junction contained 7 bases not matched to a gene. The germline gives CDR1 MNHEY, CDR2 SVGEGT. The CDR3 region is CASSYRQRGPTQYF. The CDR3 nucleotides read TGTGCCAGCAGTTACAGGCAGCGGGGACCTACGCAGTATTTT.

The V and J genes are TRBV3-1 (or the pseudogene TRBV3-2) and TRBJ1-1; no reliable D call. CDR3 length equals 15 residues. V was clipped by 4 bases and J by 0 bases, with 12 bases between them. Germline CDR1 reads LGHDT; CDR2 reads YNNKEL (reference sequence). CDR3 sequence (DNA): TGTGCCAGCAGCCCCCAAAGGCTTATGAACACTGAAGCTTTCTTT. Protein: CASSPQRLMNTEAFF.

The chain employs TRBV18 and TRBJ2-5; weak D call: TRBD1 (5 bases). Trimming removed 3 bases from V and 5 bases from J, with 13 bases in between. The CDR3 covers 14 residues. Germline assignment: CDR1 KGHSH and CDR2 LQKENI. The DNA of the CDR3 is TGTGCCAGCTCACCCCAGGGCAGGCTTGAGACCCAGTACTTC. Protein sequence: CASSPQGRLETQYF.

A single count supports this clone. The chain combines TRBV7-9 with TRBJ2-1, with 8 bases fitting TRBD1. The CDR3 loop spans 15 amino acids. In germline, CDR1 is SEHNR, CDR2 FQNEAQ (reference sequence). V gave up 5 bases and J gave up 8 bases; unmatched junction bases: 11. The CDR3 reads CASSTRTGWHDEQFF. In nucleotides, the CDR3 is TGTGCCAGCAGCACCCGGACAGGGTGGCACGATGAGCAGTTCTTC.

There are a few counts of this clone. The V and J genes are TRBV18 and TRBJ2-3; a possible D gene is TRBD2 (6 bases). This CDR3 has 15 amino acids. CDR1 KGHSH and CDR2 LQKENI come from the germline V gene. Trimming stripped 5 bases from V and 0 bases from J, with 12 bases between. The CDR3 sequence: CASSSAGPSTDTQYF. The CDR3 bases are TGTGCCAGCTCAAGTGCGGGGCCGAGCACAGATACGCAGTATTTT.

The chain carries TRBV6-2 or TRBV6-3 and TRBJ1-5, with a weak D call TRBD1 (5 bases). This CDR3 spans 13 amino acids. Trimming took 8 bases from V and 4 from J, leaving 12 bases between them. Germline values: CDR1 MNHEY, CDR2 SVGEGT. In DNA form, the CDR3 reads TGTGCCAGCGGCCCGGGGGGAAATCAGCCCCAGCATTTT. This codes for CASGPGGNQPQHF.

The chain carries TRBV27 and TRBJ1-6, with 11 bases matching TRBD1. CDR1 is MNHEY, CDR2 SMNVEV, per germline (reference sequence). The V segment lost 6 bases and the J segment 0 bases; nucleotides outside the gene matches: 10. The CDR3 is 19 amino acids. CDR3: CASRIAGTGGSSYNSPLHF. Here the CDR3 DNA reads TGTGCCAGCAGGATAGCCGGGACAGGGGGGAGCTCCTATAATTCACCCCTCCACTTT.

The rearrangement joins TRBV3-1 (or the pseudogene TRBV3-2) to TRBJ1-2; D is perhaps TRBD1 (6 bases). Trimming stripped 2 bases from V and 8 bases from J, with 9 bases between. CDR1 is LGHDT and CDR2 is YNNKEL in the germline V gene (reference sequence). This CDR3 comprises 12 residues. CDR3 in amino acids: CASSQRDRGYTF. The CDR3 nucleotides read TGTGCCAGCAGCCAAAGAGACAGGGGCTACACCTTC.

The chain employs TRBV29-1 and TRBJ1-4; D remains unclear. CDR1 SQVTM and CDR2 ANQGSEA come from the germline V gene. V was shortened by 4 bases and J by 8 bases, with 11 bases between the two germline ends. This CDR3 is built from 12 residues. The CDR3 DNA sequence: TGCAGCGTTGGCAGTCCTCGAGAAAAACTGTTTTTT. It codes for CSVGSPREKLFF.

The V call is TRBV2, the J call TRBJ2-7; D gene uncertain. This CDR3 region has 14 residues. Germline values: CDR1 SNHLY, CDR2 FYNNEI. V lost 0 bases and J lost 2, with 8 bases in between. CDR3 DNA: TGTGCCAGCAGTGAAGCCCGAGCTGCCTACGAGCAGTACTTC. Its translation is CASSEARAAYEQYF.

For the CDR3, the DNA is TGTGCCAGCAGCTTAGCAGGGGGCTTGCATCAGCCCCAGCATTTT. Residues: CASSLAGGLHQPQHF. The chain combines TRBV7-9 with TRBJ1-5, with 7 positions matching TRBD1. V shed 0 bases, J shed 5 bases, and the junction held 4 bases outside the gene matches. Germline V CDR1 and CDR2: SEHNR, FQNEAQ (reference sequence). This CDR3 is 15 amino acids long.

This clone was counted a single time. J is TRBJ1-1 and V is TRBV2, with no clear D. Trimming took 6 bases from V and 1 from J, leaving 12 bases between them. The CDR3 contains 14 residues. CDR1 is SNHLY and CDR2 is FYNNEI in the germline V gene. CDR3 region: CASRADITNTEAFF. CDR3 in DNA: TGTGCCAGCAGGGCAGACATAACGAACACTGAAGCTTTCTTT.

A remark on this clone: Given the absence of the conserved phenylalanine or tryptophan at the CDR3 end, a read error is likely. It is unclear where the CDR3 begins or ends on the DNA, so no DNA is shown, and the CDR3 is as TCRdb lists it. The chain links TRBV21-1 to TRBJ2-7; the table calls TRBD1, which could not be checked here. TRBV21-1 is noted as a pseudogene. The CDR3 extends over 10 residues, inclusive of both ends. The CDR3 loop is CASSKAADRL.

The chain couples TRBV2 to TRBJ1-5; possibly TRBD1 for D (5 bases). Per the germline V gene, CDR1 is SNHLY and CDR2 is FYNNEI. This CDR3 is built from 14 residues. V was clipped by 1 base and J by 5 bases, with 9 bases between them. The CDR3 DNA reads TGTGCCAGCAGTGAAGTGCAGGGTGATCAGCCCCAGCATTTT. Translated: CASSEVQGDQPQHF. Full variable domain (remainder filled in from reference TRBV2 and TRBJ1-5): EPEVTQTPSHQVTQMGQEVILRCVPISNHLYFYWYRQILGQKVEFLVSFYNNEISEKSEIFDDQFSVERPDGSNFTLKIRSTKLEDSAMYFCASSEVQGDQPQHFGDGTRLSIL.

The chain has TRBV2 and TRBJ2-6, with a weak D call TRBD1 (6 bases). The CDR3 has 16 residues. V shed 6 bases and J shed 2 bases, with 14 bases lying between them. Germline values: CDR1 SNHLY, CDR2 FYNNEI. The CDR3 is CASREQGYPGANVLTF. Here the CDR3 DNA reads TGTGCCAGCAGAGAACAGGGTTATCCTGGGGCCAACGTCCTGACTTTC.

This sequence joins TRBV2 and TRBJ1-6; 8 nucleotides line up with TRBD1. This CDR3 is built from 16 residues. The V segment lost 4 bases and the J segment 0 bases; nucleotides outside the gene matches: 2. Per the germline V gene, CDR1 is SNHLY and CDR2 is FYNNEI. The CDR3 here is CASSGTGGSYNSPLHF. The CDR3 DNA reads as TGTGCCAGCAGTGGTACAGGGGGCTCCTATAATTCACCCCTCCACTTT.

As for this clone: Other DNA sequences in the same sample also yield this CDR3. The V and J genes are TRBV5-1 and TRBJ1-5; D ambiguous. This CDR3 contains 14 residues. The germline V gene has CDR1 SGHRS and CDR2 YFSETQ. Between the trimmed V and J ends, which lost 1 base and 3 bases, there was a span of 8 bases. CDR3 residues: CASSLTGVNQPQHF. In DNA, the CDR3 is TGCGCCAGCAGCTTGACTGGGGTCAATCAGCCCCAGCATTTT.

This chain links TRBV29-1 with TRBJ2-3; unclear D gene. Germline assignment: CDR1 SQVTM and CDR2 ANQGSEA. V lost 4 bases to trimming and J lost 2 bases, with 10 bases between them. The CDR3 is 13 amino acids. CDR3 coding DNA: TGCAGCGTTGTCGGAAGGGCCACAGATACGCAGTATTTT. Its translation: CSVVGRATDTQYF.

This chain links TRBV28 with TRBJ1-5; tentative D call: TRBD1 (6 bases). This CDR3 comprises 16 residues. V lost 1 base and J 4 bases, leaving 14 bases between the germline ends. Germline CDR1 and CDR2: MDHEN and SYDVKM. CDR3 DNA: TGTGCCAGCAGTTTATCGGGCAGGGGTTGGAATCAGCCCCAGCATTTT. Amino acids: CASSLSGRGWNQPQHF.

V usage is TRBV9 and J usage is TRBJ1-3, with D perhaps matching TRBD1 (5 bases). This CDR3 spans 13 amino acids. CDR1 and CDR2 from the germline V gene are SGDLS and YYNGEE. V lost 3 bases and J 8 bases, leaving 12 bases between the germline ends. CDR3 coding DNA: TGTGCCAGCAGCGAGCGGGGGGTGGACACCATATATTTT. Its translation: CASSERGVDTIYF.

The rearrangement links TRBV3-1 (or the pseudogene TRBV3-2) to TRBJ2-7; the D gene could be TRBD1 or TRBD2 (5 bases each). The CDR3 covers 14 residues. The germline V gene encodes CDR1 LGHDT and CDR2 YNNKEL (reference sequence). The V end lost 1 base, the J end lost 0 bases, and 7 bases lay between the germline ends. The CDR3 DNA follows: TGTGCCAGCAGCCAAGCCGGGGCCTCCTACGAGCAGTACTTC. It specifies CASSQAGASYEQYF.

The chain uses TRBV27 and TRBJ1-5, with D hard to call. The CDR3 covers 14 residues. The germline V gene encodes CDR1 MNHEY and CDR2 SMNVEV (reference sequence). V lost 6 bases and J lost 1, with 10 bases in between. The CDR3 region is CASRFAGSNQPQHF. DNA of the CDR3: TGTGCCAGCAGGTTTGCGGGGAGCAATCAGCCCCAGCATTTT.

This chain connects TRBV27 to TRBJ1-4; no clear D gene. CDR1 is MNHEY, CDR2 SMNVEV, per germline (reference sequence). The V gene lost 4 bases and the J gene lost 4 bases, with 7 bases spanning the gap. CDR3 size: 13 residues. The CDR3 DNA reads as TGTGCCAGCAGTTACAGAATTAATGAAAAACTGTTTTTT. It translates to CASSYRINEKLFF.